This T cell receptor beta chain was captured by sequencing in a study of blood T cell repertoires in COVID-19. Overall study: Some COVID-19 samples were acute and others convalescent; all came from the United States, Italy and Spain. T cells, B-cell-depleted T cells, or PBMCs supplied cDNA or gDNA.

Germline values: CDR1 SGHDN, CDR2 FVKESK. V was clipped by 0 bases and J by 10 bases, with 7 bases between them. The CDR3 has 13 amino acids. Clones were read by immunoSEQ multiplex PCR, and TCRdb kept only the in-frame ones, dropping some. The data contain about 160,000 clones, 75% to 90% of them singletons. The TCR sequence derives from a human donor with acute or convalescent COVID-19. The donor label of this sample is uncertain. The rearrangement joins TRBV14 to TRBJ1-6; unclear D gene. Sequencing was done on a sample of peripheral blood. The CDR3 region is CASSQEGFSPLHF. CDR3 nucleotides: TGTGCCAGCAGCCAAGAGGGCTTCTCACCCCTCCACTTT.